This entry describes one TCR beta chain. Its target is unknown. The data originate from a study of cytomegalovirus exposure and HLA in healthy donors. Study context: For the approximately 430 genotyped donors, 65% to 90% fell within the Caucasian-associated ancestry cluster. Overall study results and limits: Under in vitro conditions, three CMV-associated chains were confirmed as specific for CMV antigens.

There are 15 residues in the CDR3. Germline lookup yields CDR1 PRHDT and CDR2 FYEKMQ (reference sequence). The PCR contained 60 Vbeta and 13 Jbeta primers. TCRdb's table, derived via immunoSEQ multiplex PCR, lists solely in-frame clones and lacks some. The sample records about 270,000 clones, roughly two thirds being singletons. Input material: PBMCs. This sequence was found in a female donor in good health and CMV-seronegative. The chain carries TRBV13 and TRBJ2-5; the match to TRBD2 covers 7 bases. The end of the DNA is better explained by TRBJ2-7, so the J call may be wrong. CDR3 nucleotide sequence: TGTGCCAGCAGCCTAGAGCGGGAACTCTCCTACGAGCAGTACTTC. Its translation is CASSLERELSYEQYF.